The 24 T cell receptor beta chains presented below share a single source sample, sequenced in a study of T cell responses to AZD1222 COVID-19 vaccine (dated by TCRdb to 2020 to 2023). Libraries were prepared through the immunoSEQ multiplex PCR assay. This is the immuneACCESS table as TCRdb keeps it, with only in-frame sequences that have V and J called. A part of the clones is gone; compared with another copy, unresolved V genes explain less than half, and the rest is unexplained. The sample table records 95,000 to 110,000 clones; 85% to 95% of these occur just once. The ten biggest clones cover 4% to 5.5% of the sample. The intended sense of this specimen's time point label: baseline before first vaccination. This sample comprised peripheral blood, obtained on day 0 of AZD1222 vaccination. The receptors derive from an adult in good health.

The chain couples TRBV2 to TRBJ1-1; tentative D call: TRBD1 (6 bases). CDR3 size: 14 residues. From germline, CDR1 is SNHLY and CDR2 FYNNEI. Trimming stripped 1 base from V and 6 bases from J, with 12 bases between. CDR3 nucleotides: TGTGCCAGCAGTGAAGTGAGGGGGACTGCTGAAGCTTTCTTT. This encodes CASSEVRGTAEAFF.

The chain is built from TRBV30 and TRBJ2-2; D uncertain. From germline, CDR1 is GTSNPN and CDR2 SVGIG (reference sequence). The germline V and J ends were trimmed by 0 bases and 1 base, with 9 bases remaining between them. The CDR3 loop spans 15 amino acids. The CDR3 spells CAWSVSTLNTGELFF. CDR3 bases: TGTGCCTGGAGTGTATCGACACTGAACACCGGGGAGCTGTTTTTT.

The chain carries TRBV29-1 and TRBJ2-3; no clear D gene. Germline V gene sequence: CDR1 SQVTM, CDR2 ANQGSEA. This CDR3 has 12 residues. V was shortened by 4 bases and J by 6 bases, with 11 bases between the two germline ends. The CDR3 DNA reads as TGCAGCGTTGCCACACTGGGGGATACGCAGTATTTT. This codes for CSVATLGDTQYF.

V usage is TRBV9 and J usage is TRBJ2-2; D ambiguous. Germline lookup yields CDR1 SGDLS and CDR2 YYNGEE. Trimming took 2 bases from V and 8 from J, leaving 7 bases between them. The CDR3 runs 12 residues. The CDR3 DNA sequence: TGTGCCAGCAGCGTCGGGCTAGGGGAGCTGTTTTTT. The encoded protein is CASSVGLGELFF.

This clone has only one observation. The chain employs TRBV3-1 (or the pseudogene TRBV3-2) and TRBJ2-7; D possibly corresponds to TRBD2 (6 bases). The length of the CDR3 is 15 residues. The germline V gene encodes CDR1 LGHDT and CDR2 YNNKEL (reference sequence). Trimming shortened V by 3 bases and J by 0 bases, and 12 bases separated the two germline ends. The CDR3 coding sequence is TGTGCCAGCAGCCAGGGACTTTTAGTCTCCTACGAGCAGTACTTC. It yields the protein CASSQGLLVSYEQYF.

The chain recombines TRBV5-1 with TRBJ2-2; D unresolved. The CDR3 covers 16 residues. CDR1 and CDR2 from the germline V gene are SGHRS and YFSETQ. The ends were cut back, 2 bases at V and 0 bases at J, with 11 bases in the middle. CDR3 loop: CASSFGGYTNTGELFF. CDR3 bases: TGCGCCAGCAGCTTTGGCGGATATACGAACACCGGGGAGCTGTTTTTT.

This clone was seen once. The rearrangement joins TRBV12-5 to TRBJ1-3; tentatively, D is TRBD1 (6 bases). In germline, CDR1 is LGHNT, CDR2 FRNRAP. The V end was cut by 2 bases, the J end by 4 bases, with 12 bases between. This CDR3 region has 15 residues. CDR3: CASGLNQGPGNTIYF. CDR3 nucleotides: TGTGCTAGTGGTTTGAACCAGGGGCCCGGAAACACCATATATTTT.

In this sample, this clone turned up a few times. The chain recombines TRBV6-6 with TRBJ1-5; D remains unclear. Trimming pared 0 bases from V and 6 bases from J, leaving 6 bases between. The CDR3 spans 13 residues. The germline V gene has CDR1 MNHNY and CDR2 SVGAGI (reference sequence). The CDR3 DNA reads as TGTGCCAGCAGTTACTCGAAGCTTCAGCCCCAGCATTTT. Translated, it gives CASSYSKLQPQHF.

This chain links TRBV6-5 with TRBJ1-4; the match to TRBD1 covers 7 bases. The V segment lost 10 bases and the J segment 0 bases; nucleotides outside the gene matches: 5. Germline V gene data show CDR1 as MNHEY and CDR2 as SVGAGI. This CDR3 comprises 14 residues. CDR3 region: CATGDRPTNEKLFF. CDR3 coding DNA: TGTGCCACCGGGGACAGACCAACTAATGAAAAACTGTTTTTT.

This chain links TRBV7-2 with TRBJ2-7; TRBD2 agrees at 8 bases. This CDR3 is 14 amino acids long. The V segment lost 5 bases and the J segment 6 bases; nucleotides outside the gene matches: 9. Germline loops: CDR1 SGHTA, CDR2 FQGNSA. CDR3 DNA sequence: TGTGCCAGCAGCACCGTAGCGGGAATTTCCGAGCAGTACTTC. It encodes CASSTVAGISEQYF.

V is TRBV7-2 and J is TRBJ2-7, with a weak D call TRBD1 (5 bases). Per the germline V gene, CDR1 is SGHTA and CDR2 is FQGNSA. The V end lost 2 bases, the J end lost 2 bases, and 7 bases lay between the germline ends. The CDR3 extends over 13 amino acids. The DNA of the CDR3 is TGTGCCAGCAGCTTAAGACAGACCTACGAGCAGTACTTC. This translates into CASSLRQTYEQYF. The whole variable domain, filled in from reference TRBV7-2 and TRBJ2-7, reads GAGVSQSPSNKVTEKGKDVELRCDPISGHTALYWYRQSLGQGLEFLIYFQGNSAPDKSGLPSDRFSAERTGGSVSTLTIQRTQQEDSAVYLCASSLRQTYEQYFGPGTRLTVT.

This clone was detected once. This chain connects TRBV7-3 to TRBJ2-1; 10 bases are shared with TRBD2. V trimming: 5 bases; J trimming: 4 bases; junction bases outside the gene matches: 5. The CDR3 loop spans 15 amino acids. The V gene's germline CDR1 is SGHTA and CDR2 FQGTGA. CDR3 nucleotide sequence: TGTGCCAGCAGCCCCAGGACTAGCGGATACAATGAGCAGTTCTTC. Its protein is CASSPRTSGYNEQFF.

This clone turned up a few times. The chain combines TRBV24-1 with TRBJ2-2; D not certain. Germline CDR1 is KGHDR and CDR2 is SFDVKD. The CDR3 runs to 13 residues. Trimming removed 6 bases at V and 2 bases at J, with 6 bases between. DNA of the CDR3: TGTGCCACCAGTTGGCGTAACACCGGGGAGCTGTTTTTT. It codes for CATSWRNTGELFF.

The chain has TRBV11-3 and TRBJ1-3, with a weak D call TRBD1 (5 bases). Trimming cost V 2 bases and J 4 bases, with 15 bases left between them. Germline CDR1 reads SGHNT; CDR2 reads YENEEA. The CDR3 is made up of 16 amino acids. This CDR3 is CASSLPYGRDGNTIYF. The CDR3 nucleotides are TGTGCCAGCAGCTTACCCTACGGGAGGGACGGAAACACCATATATTTT.

The genes are TRBV24-1 and TRBJ1-1, with no clear D. V lost 4 bases and J lost 11, with 10 bases in between. The CDR3 is made up of 11 amino acids. CDR1 is KGHDR, CDR2 SFDVKD, per germline. CDR3 DNA sequence: TGTGCCACCAGTGACGGGTTGCACGCTTTCTTT. Amino acids: CATSDGLHAFF.

V is TRBV29-1 and J is TRBJ2-1, with no clear D. CDR3 length: 14 amino acids. Trimming removed 3 bases from V and 0 bases from J, with 9 bases in between. CDR1 is SQVTM and CDR2 is ANQGSEA in the germline V gene. As DNA, the CDR3 is TGCAGCGTTGATAGTTGGAGCTCCTACAATGAGCAGTTCTTC. As protein: CSVDSWSSYNEQFF.

The rearrangement links TRBV28 to TRBJ2-1; 7 bases fit TRBD1. The junction had 7 bases not matched to a gene; V was cut back by 3 bases and J by 8 bases. The CDR3 has 14 amino acids. CDR1 MDHEN and CDR2 SYDVKM come from the germline V gene. CDR3 DNA: TGTGCCAGCAGTTTCCGACAGGGTATCGATGAGCAGTTCTTC. Amino acid sequence: CASSFRQGIDEQFF.

This chain uses TRBV28 with TRBJ2-3; the D gene is possibly TRBD2 (5 bases). V lost 7 bases to trimming and J lost 0 bases, with 23 bases between them. The CDR3 runs to 18 residues. Germline V gene sequence: CDR1 MDHEN, CDR2 SYDVKM. The CDR3 nucleotides are TGTGCCAGCACCCCCCGGTGGAGGAACCCCTCTAGCACAGATACGCAGTATTTT. It translates to CASTPRWRNPSSTDTQYF.

The rearrangement joins TRBV27 to TRBJ1-2, with D tentatively TRBD1 (5 bases). Germline V gene lookup returns CDR1 MNHEY and CDR2 SMNVEV (reference sequence). V gave up 5 bases and J gave up 5 bases, with 12 bases separating them. This CDR3 comprises 13 residues. Written as DNA, the CDR3 is TGTGCCAGCAGTCCCAGGGAGGGTTATGGCTACACCTTC. Translation: CASSPREGYGYTF.

This chain joins TRBV27 and TRBJ1-6; 7 nucleotides match TRBD1. Germline CDR1 MNHEY, CDR2 SMNVEV (reference sequence). This CDR3 region has 15 residues. V was pared by 2 bases and J by 8 bases, with 6 bases of the junction left unmatched. The CDR3 DNA follows: TGTGCCAGCAGTTTAAACGACAGGGCCGATTCACCCCTCCACTTT. The encoded protein is CASSLNDRADSPLHF.

The chain carries TRBV15 and TRBJ2-6; D may be TRBD2 (5 bases). This CDR3 region has 14 residues. Per germline, CDR1 LNHNV and CDR2 YYDKDF (reference sequence). V lost 4 bases to trimming and J lost 2 bases, with 6 bases between them. The DNA for the CDR3 is TGTGCCACCAGCATGGAGGCTGGGGCCAACGTCCTGACTTTC. This gives the protein CATSMEAGANVLTF.

The genes are TRBV2 and TRBJ2-6, with D unresolved. Trimming removed 3 bases at V and 1 base at J, with 4 bases between. In germline, CDR1 is SNHLY, CDR2 FYNNEI. This CDR3 is 14 amino acids long. The CDR3 nucleotides are TGTGCCAGCAGTGACAGGTCTGGGGCCAACGTCCTGACTTTC. Protein sequence: CASSDRSGANVLTF.

The J gene is TRBJ2-1, the V gene TRBV11-2, with 8 nucleotides matching TRBD1. This CDR3 has 15 amino acids. Germline assignment: CDR1 SGHAT and CDR2 FQNNGV. The junction had 2 bases not matched to a gene; V was cut back by 0 bases and J by 4 bases. CDR3 in DNA: TGTGCCAGCAGCTTAGAGGGACAGGCGTACAATGAGCAGTTCTTC. It is translated as CASSLEGQAYNEQFF.

The chain joins TRBV3-1 (or the pseudogene TRBV3-2) to TRBJ2-2, with 11 nucleotides matching TRBD2. This CDR3 contains 18 residues. Looked up from germline, CDR1 is LGHDT and CDR2 is YNNKEL (reference sequence). Trimming cost V 3 bases and J 1 base; bases outside gene matches: 7. Here the CDR3 DNA reads TGTGCCAGCAGCCAGGCTGGGACTAGCGGTTGGAACACCGGGGAGCTGTTTTTT. It encodes CASSQAGTSGWNTGELFF.